This record covers a single T cell receptor (beta chain). This CDR3 comprises 15 residues. V was shortened by 0 bases and J by 6 bases, with 9 bases between the two germline ends. Germline assignment: CDR1 LGHNA and CDR2 YSLEER. The data originate from a study of cytomegalovirus exposure and HLA in healthy donors. Profiling relied on immunoSEQ multiplex PCR, and the TCRdb table lists in-frame clones only, not all of them. This table holds 180,000 or so clones, roughly 86% found once. The sample taken for sequencing was PBMCs. This sequence originates from a young man in good health and CMV-seropositive. This sequence joins TRBV4-3 and TRBJ1-6, with D perhaps TRBD1 (5 bases). The DNA of the CDR3 is TGCGCCAGCAGCCAAGACAGGGCAAGTAATTCACCCCTCCACTTT. This sequence encodes CASSQDRASNSPLHF.